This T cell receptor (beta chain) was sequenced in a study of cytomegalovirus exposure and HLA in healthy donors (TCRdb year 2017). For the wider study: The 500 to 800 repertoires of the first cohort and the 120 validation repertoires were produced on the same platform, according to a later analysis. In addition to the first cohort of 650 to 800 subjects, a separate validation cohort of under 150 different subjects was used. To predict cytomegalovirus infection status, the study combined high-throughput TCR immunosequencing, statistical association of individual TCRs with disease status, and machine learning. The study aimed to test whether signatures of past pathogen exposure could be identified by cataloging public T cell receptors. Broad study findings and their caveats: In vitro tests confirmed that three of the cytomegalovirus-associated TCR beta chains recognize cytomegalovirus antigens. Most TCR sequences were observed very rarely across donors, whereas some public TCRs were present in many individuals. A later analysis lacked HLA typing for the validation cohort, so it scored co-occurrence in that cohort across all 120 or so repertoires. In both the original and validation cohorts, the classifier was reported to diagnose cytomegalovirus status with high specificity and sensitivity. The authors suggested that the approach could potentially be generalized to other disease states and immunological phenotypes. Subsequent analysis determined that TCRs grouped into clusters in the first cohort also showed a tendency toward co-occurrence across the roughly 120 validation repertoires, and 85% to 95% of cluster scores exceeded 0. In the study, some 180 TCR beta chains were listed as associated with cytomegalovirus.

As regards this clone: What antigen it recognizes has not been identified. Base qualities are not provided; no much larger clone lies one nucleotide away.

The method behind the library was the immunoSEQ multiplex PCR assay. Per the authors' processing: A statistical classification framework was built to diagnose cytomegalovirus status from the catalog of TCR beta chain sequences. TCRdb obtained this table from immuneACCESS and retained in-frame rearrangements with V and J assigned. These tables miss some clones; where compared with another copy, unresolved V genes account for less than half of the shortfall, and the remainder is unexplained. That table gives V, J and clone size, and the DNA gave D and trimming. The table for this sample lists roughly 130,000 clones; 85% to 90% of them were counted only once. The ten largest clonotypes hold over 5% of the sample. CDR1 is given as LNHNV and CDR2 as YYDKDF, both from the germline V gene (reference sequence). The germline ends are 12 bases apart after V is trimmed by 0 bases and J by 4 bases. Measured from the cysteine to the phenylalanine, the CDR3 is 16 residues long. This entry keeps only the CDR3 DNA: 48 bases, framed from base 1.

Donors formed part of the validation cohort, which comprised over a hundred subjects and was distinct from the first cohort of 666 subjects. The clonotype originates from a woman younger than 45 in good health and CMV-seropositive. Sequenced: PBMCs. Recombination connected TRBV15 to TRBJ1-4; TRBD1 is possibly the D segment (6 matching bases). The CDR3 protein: CATSRDLGGHNEKLFF. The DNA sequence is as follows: TGTGCCACCAGCAGAGATCTTGGGGGACATAATGAAAAACTGTTTTTT.